Listed below are T cell receptor beta chains from one sample, sequenced in a study of PD-1 blockade in classical Hodgkin lymphoma. Data came from immunoSEQ multiplex PCR; TCRdb stores just in-frame clones and leaves some out. The table lists over 20,000 clones, around four fifths of them singletons, with about 39% in the top ten. The sample consisted of peripheral blood mononuclear cells (PBMCs), taken before the second cycle of nivolumab. The receptors originated from a human donor with classical Hodgkin lymphoma. The CDR3 runs from the conserved cysteine through the conserved F or W.

J	V	length	CDR3
TRBJ2-5	TRBV19	15	CASKNLGTEQETQYF
TRBJ1-2	TRBV19	13	CASSIDNAYGYTF
TRBJ1-2	TRBV7-2	14	CASSTNRGLDGYTF
TRBJ2-7	TRBV6-6	13	CASSYSGYYEQYF
TRBJ2-5	TRBV27	13	CASSGTPLETQYF
TRBJ2-7	TRBV5-1	13	CASSPDRGSEQYF
TRBJ2-5	TRBV4-2	14	CASSQPGLQETQYF
TRBJ1-2	TRBV6-6	14	CASSTGGANYGYTF
TRBJ2-5	TRBV21-1	18	CASSPKNPSGSEGKTQYF
TRBJ2-7	TRBV19	14	CASSPGTIAYEQYF
TRBJ2-5	TRBV20-1	11	CSAGQGETQYF
TRBJ2-6	TRBV2	14	CASRKGSGANVLTF
TRBJ2-2	TRBV5-1	16	CASSKGPGPNTGELFF
TRBJ2-7	TRBV29-1	12	CSVAAGVYEQYF
TRBJ2-7	TRBV28	14	CASSLLGATYEQYF
TRBJ1-1	TRBV6-5	13	CASSISVTTEAFF
TRBJ1-4	TRBV7-7	9	CNMNEKLFF
TRBJ1-2	TRBV18	16	CASSPVEGTGAAGYTF
TRBJ2-3	TRBV4-3	15	CASSQDRGDTDTQYF
TRBJ1-1	TRBV30	13	CAWSVHSLTEAFF
TRBJ2-1	TRBV10-3	14	CAIIGTPRHNEQFF
TRBJ1-5	TRBV19	14	CASSGVGGNQPQHF
TRBJ1-1	TRBV30	12	CAWSVWGTEAFF
TRBJ2-2	TRBV19	13	CASRDRGSGELFF
TRBJ2-2	TRBV4-1	16	CASSQGSGKGTGELFF
TRBJ2-3	TRBV2	14	CASTLRGSTDTQYF
TRBJ2-7	TRBV6-5	15	CASSTDRLISYEQYF
TRBJ1-5	TRBV5-1	15	CASSIGTGGYQPQHF
TRBJ1-1	TRBV4-3	16	CASSQRIGGGVTEAFF
TRBJ2-7	TRBV6-1	13	CASSVETSYEQYF
TRBJ1-1	TRBV6-5	13	CASSYQANTEAFF
TRBJ2-7	TRBV29-1	14	CSVEVATVPYEQYF